Listed below are T cell receptor beta chains from one sample, sequenced in a study of breast tumors, draining lymph nodes, adjacent tissues. In TCRdb, the multiplex PCR reads were re-called with MiXCR into one record per CDR3 protein. The sample has 15,000 or so distinct CDR3 sequences; 47% are singletons. Sequenced input: tumor-adjacent breast tissue. Receptors were obtained from a female donor with breast cancer. Some clones in this sample may be carry-over from other donors' samples. Each CDR3 is given with its conserved first and last residue. The D gene is left open where the match is weak. Clone sizes are given selectively: once, few, many, or a class where the clone is expanded.

j_call v_call d_call clone_size cdr3_length cdr3_aa cdr3_nt
TRBJ2-3 TRBV24-1 NA NA 12 CATSDLRDTQYF TGTGCCACCAGTGATTTGAGAGATACGCAGTATTTT
TRBJ2-3 TRBV6-4 NA many 15 CASSAAYGDTDTQYF TGTGCCAGCAGTGCCGCTTATGGGGACACAGATACGCAGTATTTT
TRBJ1-3 TRBV5-1 NA NA 17 CTSSLSVGRDYGYTIYF TGCACCAGCAGCTTGTCTGTAGGGAGGGACTATGGCTACACCATATATTTT
TRBJ2-3 TRBV20-1 TRBD2 NA 15 CSAMWTSGGTDTQYF TGCAGTGCTATGTGGACTAGCGGGGGGACAGATACGCAGTATTTT
TRBJ1-2 TRBV5-5 NA many 15 CASSLTGTSNYGYTF TGTGCCAGCAGCCTCACCGGGACGTCAAACTATGGCTACACCTTC
TRBJ2-3 TRBV5-4 TRBD2 many 18 CASSPGLAGVTSTDTQYF TGTGCCAGCAGCCCGGGACTAGCGGGGGTTACTAGCACAGATACGCAGTATTTT
TRBJ1-1 TRBV19 TRBD1 NA 14 CASILTGGNTEAFF TGTGCCAGTATTCTGACAGGGGGGAACACTGAAGCTTTCTTT
TRBJ2-7 TRBV19 TRBD1 medium-sized 12 CASSSGQVEQYF TGTGCCAGTAGTTCGGGACAGGTCGAGCAGTACTTC
TRBJ2-1 TRBV5-1 TRBD1 NA 16 CASSSTGTGIYNEQFF TGCGCCAGCAGCTCTACCGGGACAGGAATCTACAATGAGCAGTTCTTC
TRBJ1-5 TRBV19 NA NA 16 CASSIPNTYSNQPQHF TGTGCCAGTAGTATTCCCAACACGTATAGCAATCAGCCCCAGCATTTT
TRBJ2-2 TRBV14 TRBD2 many 16 CASSQRPSGIAGELFF TGTGCCAGCAGCCAACGCCCCAGCGGGATAGCCGGGGAGCTGTTTTTT
TRBJ2-7 TRBV7-8 NA NA 12 CASSLQGYEQYF TGTGCCAGCAGCTTACAGGGGTACGAGCAGTACTTC
TRBJ2-7 TRBV4-2 NA NA 13 CASSQDGAVEQYF TGTGCCAGCAGCCAGGACGGGGCAGTGGAGCAGTACTTC
TRBJ1-4 TRBV10-3 TRBD1 many 14 CAISEPGQGKFLFF TGTGCCATCAGTGAGCCGGGACAGGGGAAATTCCTGTTTTTT
TRBJ2-5 TRBV7-9 NA medium-sized 12 CASSLGRQTQYF TGTGCCAGCAGCTTAGGGAGGCAGACCCAGTACTTC
TRBJ2-5 TRBV5-5 NA NA 11 CASSGGREPYF TGTGCCAGCAGCGGGGGGCGAGAGCCATACTTC
TRBJ1-4 TRBV4-1 TRBD1 few 14 CASSPGTGDEKLFF TGCGCCAGCAGCCCCGGGACAGGGGATGAAAAACTGTTTTTT
TRBJ2-1 TRBV7-9 NA many 14 CASSPPTTYNEQFF TGTGCCAGCAGCCCACCTACCACCTACAATGAGCAGTTCTTC
TRBJ2-3 TRBV7-2 TRBD2 NA 16 CASRSSGGASTDTQYF TGTGCCAGCAGATCTAGCGGGGGGGCTAGCACAGATACGCAGTATTTT
TRBJ1-2 TRBV5-5 TRBD1 NA 14 CASSGGQGADGYTF TGTGCCAGCAGCGGGGGACAGGGGGCTGACGGCTACACCTTC
TRBJ2-7 TRBV20-1 NA many 13 CSASILASYEQYF TGCAGTGCTAGTATCCTAGCGAGCTACGAGCAGTACTTC
TRBJ2-1 TRBV11-2 TRBD2 NA 17 CASSPTSGSGTSREQFF TGTGCCAGCAGCCCAACTAGCGGGAGTGGAACGTCACGTGAGCAGTTCTTC
TRBJ1-3 TRBV6-5 TRBD1 many 16 CASSRQGGPSGNTIYF TGTGCCAGCAGTAGACAGGGAGGGCCCTCTGGAAACACCATATATTTT
TRBJ2-7 TRBV5-1 TRBD2 NA 13 CASSRLAGYEQYF TGCGCCAGCAGCAGGCTAGCGGGCTACGAGCAGTACTTC
TRBJ1-4 TRBV19 NA NA 15 CASSMGGGTNEKLFF TGTGCCAGTAGTATGGGCGGGGGGACTAATGAAAAACTGTTTTTT
TRBJ1-3 TRBV20-1 TRBD1 NA 13 CSATPGQGNTIYF TGCAGTGCTACCCCGGGACAGGGAAACACCATATATTTT
TRBJ2-3 TRBV19 NA NA 14 CASSTGPRTDTQYF TGTGCCAGTAGTACGGGACCCCGCACAGATACGCAGTATTTT
TRBJ2-3 TRBV7-3 TRBD1 NA 13 CASSLQGVDTQYF TGTGCCAGCAGCTTACAGGGGGTAGATACGCAGTATTTT
TRBJ2-3 TRBV11-2 TRBD2 NA 16 CASSFRSGRETDTQYF TGTGCCAGCAGCTTTCGTAGCGGGAGAGAAACAGATACGCAGTATTTT
TRBJ2-2 TRBV20-1 TRBD2 NA 15 CSARDLVAGFGELFF TGCAGTGCTAGAGATCTGGTAGCGGGATTCGGGGAGCTGTTTTTT
TRBJ2-3 TRBV6-2/TRBV6-3 NA many 14 CASSHGASTDTQYF TGTGCCAGCAGTCACGGGGCTAGCACAGATACGCAGTATTTT
TRBJ1-5 TRBV5-4 TRBD1 NA 16 CASSLGGQGSNQPQHF TGTGCCAGCAGCTTGGGGGGACAGGGAAGCAATCAGCCCCAGCATTTT
TRBJ1-4 TRBV5-6 NA large 11 CASSFGEKLFF TGTGCCAGCAGCTTCGGCGAAAAACTGTTTTTT
TRBJ1-2 TRBV5-6 TRBD1 NA 15 CASSLLQGSSYGYTF TGTGCCAGCAGCTTGTTACAGGGGTCCTCCTATGGCTACACCTTC
TRBJ2-1 TRBV7-9 TRBD1 NA 16 CASSLEGAGSYNEQFF TGTGCCAGCAGCTTAGAGGGGGCAGGGTCCTACAATGAGCAGTTCTTC
TRBJ1-6 TRBV20-1 TRBD1 few 13 CSAGTGGNSPLHF TGCAGTGCTGGGACAGGGGGAAATTCACCCCTCCACTTT
TRBJ1-2 TRBV13 TRBD1 few 14 CASSLTTQGAGYTF TGTGCCAGCAGCTTGACTACCCAGGGGGCCGGCTACACCTTC
TRBJ1-3 TRBV29-1 NA many 11 CSADSGNTIYF TGCAGCGCGGACAGCGGAAACACCATATATTTT
TRBJ1-2 TRBV12-3/TRBV12-4 TRBD1 NA 14 CASSPDNRGYGYTF TGTGCCAGCAGTCCAGATAACAGGGGATATGGCTACACCTTC
TRBJ2-3 TRBV4-1 TRBD2 few 21 CASSQDPPGLAGVDPTDTQYF TGCGCCAGCAGCCAAGATCCACCGGGACTAGCGGGAGTGGACCCCACAGATACGCAGTATTTT
TRBJ2-7 TRBV29-1 NA medium-sized 14 CSVEEGAQPYEQYF TGCAGCGTTGAGGAAGGGGCCCAGCCTTACGAGCAGTACTTC
TRBJ2-1 TRBV29-1 NA medium-sized 15 CSVSGVPPSYNEQFF TGCAGCGTTTCAGGGGTCCCTCCATCCTACAATGAGCAGTTCTTC
TRBJ2-3 TRBV7-2 NA few 18 CASSLLRAMGVIADTQYF TGTGCCAGCAGCTTATTGCGGGCTATGGGGGTAATCGCAGATACGCAGTATTTT
TRBJ1-2 TRBV19 NA NA 13 CASTPNGRDGYTF TGTGCCAGTACCCCCAACGGCAGGGATGGCTACACCTTC